A selection of T cell receptor beta chains follows, all from one sample in a study of T-cell reconstitution after alpha-beta-depleted transplantation in children. Each CDR3 protein is one row after TCRdb ran MiXCR on the PCR reads. The sample contains around 100,000 distinct CDR3 sequences, about 8% of which appear only once. This specimen was PBMCs, taken before TCRalphabeta/CD19-depleted stem cell transplant. These receptor sequences come from a boy between 2 and 10 years old with acute lymphoblastic leukemia, due to receive a stem cell transplant. The CDR3 runs from the conserved cysteine through the conserved F or W. D genes are given only for firm matches. A clone size is listed for some rows: how often the clone was seen (once, few, many), or a class if it is expanded.

j_call,clone_size,v_call,d_call,cdr3_aa,cdr3_nt
TRBJ1-2,few,TRBV11-2,NA,CASEDADYGYTF,TGTGCCAGTGAGGACGCCGACTATGGCTACACCTTC
TRBJ2-1,NA,TRBV20-1,TRBD2,CSASRTSGGVGNEQFF,TGCAGTGCTTCCCGGACTAGCGGGGGGGTGGGAAATGAGCAGTTCTTC
TRBJ2-2,many,TRBV20-1,TRBD2,CSARELAGGNTGELFF,TGCAGTGCTAGAGAACTAGCGGGGGGGAACACCGGGGAGCTGTTTTTT
TRBJ1-1,many,TRBV6-1,NA,CASSGGGRNTEAFF,TGTGCCAGCAGTGGCGGGGGAAGGAACACTGAAGCTTTCTTT
TRBJ1-1,many,TRBV6-1,TRBD1,CASSPGQGRTEAFF,TGTGCCAGCAGCCCCGGACAGGGGAGGACTGAAGCTTTCTTT
TRBJ2-2,few,TRBV6-4,TRBD1,CATRTGRDTGELFF,TGTGCCACCCGGACAGGGCGAGACACCGGGGAGCTGTTTTTT
TRBJ2-7,many,TRBV4-2,NA,CASSQERSYEQYF,TGTGCCAGCAGCCAAGAAAGGTCCTACGAGCAGTACTTC
TRBJ2-3,NA,TRBV11-3,NA,CASSLVPGRSTDTQYF,TGTGCCAGCAGCTTAGTCCCCGGACGGAGCACAGATACGCAGTATTTT
TRBJ1-3,few,TRBV18,NA,CASSPQGSGGNTIYF,TGTGCCAGCTCACCACAGGGGAGTGGTGGAAACACCATATATTTT
TRBJ2-5,NA,TRBV5-1,NA,CASSYSRDSKYQETQYF,TGCGCCAGCAGCTACTCCCGGGACTCTAAGTACCAAGAGACCCAGTACTTC
TRBJ2-2,few,TRBV9,NA,CASSFQRGDPTGELFF,TGTGCCAGCAGCTTCCAGAGGGGGGACCCCACCGGGGAGCTGTTTTTT
TRBJ2-3,many,TRBV20-1,TRBD1,CSAVPGTGDTDTQYF,TGCAGTGCTGTCCCCGGGACAGGGGACACAGATACGCAGTATTTT
TRBJ2-7,few,TRBV24-1,TRBD2,CATAVTSGDEQYF,TGTGCCACCGCCGTGACTAGCGGGGACGAGCAGTACTTC
TRBJ1-2,NA,TRBV3-1,NA,CASSPDGGLALIRYGYTF,TGTGCCAGCAGCCCAGACGGAGGTCTGGCTTTGATTCGCTATGGCTACACCTTC
TRBJ2-2,NA,TRBV12-3/TRBV12-4,NA,CASSRDRPNTGELFF,TGTGCCAGCAGTCGAGACAGGCCTAACACCGGGGAGCTGTTTTTT
TRBJ1-2,NA,TRBV7-8,TRBD1,CASSLGTGVEGYTF,TGTGCCAGCAGCTTAGGCACAGGGGTGGAGGGCTACACCTTC
TRBJ2-3,many,TRBV13,NA,CASSQEIDTQYF,TGTGCCAGCAGCCAAGAAATCGATACGCAGTATTTT
TRBJ2-7,many,TRBV7-2,NA,CASSPPGLTAYEQYF,TGTGCCAGCAGCCCGCCGGGACTTACCGCCTACGAGCAGTACTTC
TRBJ2-1,many,TRBV9,NA,CASSVGPISYNEQFF,TGTGCCAGCAGCGTAGGGCCGATAAGCTACAATGAGCAGTTCTTC
TRBJ1-1,many,TRBV29-1,TRBD1,CSVAGEGARFSTEAFF,TGCAGCGTTGCTGGGGAGGGGGCGAGATTTAGTACTGAAGCTTTCTTT
TRBJ2-7,many,TRBV6-6,NA,CASSYLQAYEQYF,TGTGCCAGCAGTTACTTACAGGCCTACGAGCAGTACTTC
TRBJ1-1,NA,TRBV20-1,NA,CSASLQRMNTEAFF,TGCAGTGCTAGTCTACAGAGAATGAACACTGAAGCTTTCTTT
TRBJ1-6,few,TRBV5-1,NA,CASRRQGLDSPLHF,TGCGCCAGCAGGCGCCAGGGACTAGACTCACCCCTCCACTTT
TRBJ2-2,many,TRBV5-1,NA,CASSARPGELFF,TGCGCCAGCAGCGCGCGGCCCGGGGAGCTGTTTTTT
TRBJ2-7,NA,TRBV7-9,NA,CASSLAGGAYEQYF,TGTGCCAGCAGCTTAGCGGGGGGGGCTTACGAGCAGTACTTC
TRBJ2-5,many,TRBV9,NA,CASSATYGGQETQYF,TGTGCCAGCAGCGCCACCTACGGGGGCCAAGAGACCCAGTACTTC
TRBJ2-3,NA,TRBV20-1,TRBD1,CSAPRGMGTDTQYF,TGCAGTGCTCCCAGGGGGATGGGCACAGATACGCAGTATTTT
TRBJ2-7,many,TRBV4-3,NA,CASSQVPGRYEQYF,TGCGCCAGCAGCCAAGTCCCAGGGCGTTACGAGCAGTACTTC
TRBJ2-7,many,TRBV28,TRBD2,CASSPPWPAGLNEQYF,TGTGCCAGCAGTCCCCCTTGGCCAGCGGGACTTAACGAGCAGTACTTC
TRBJ2-1,many,TRBV28,TRBD1,CASSSGQVYNEQFF,TGTGCCAGCAGTTCGGGACAGGTGTACAATGAGCAGTTCTTC
TRBJ2-7,many,TRBV20-1,NA,CSVRRAYEQYF,TGCAGTGTTCGCAGGGCCTACGAGCAGTACTTC